This entry is about one TCR beta chain. What it binds is unknown. The V end lost 3 bases, the J end lost 9 bases, and 9 bases lay between the germline ends. Per germline, CDR1 KGHSH and CDR2 LQKENI. The CDR3 is made up of 13 amino acids. This sample was included in a study of vaccination effects on CD4 cells after COVID-19. Study findings and constraints: The study got few convalescent patients and did not collect any early post-infection timepoints.

Profiled with immunoSEQ multiplex PCR; TCRdb holds only in-frame clones, not every one. Of fewer than 85,000 clones in the sample, around 81% were seen once. With the ViraFEST assay, the study expanded antigen-specific CD4+ T cells using viral peptide pools, then sequenced them. Culture lasted roughly eleven days before CD4+ T cell isolation. Vaccine recipients had no previous SARS-CoV-2 infection; their nucleocapsid antibodies were negative. The authors replaced half the medium with IL-2 medium on days 3 and 7. The receptor was isolated from a human donor who received a COVID-19 vaccine. The genes are TRBV18 and TRBJ1-6; D is uncertain. The sample was CD4+ T cells from PBMCs cultured with SARS-CoV-2 spike peptides, taken before COVID-19 vaccination. In nucleotides, the CDR3 is TGTGCCAGCTCACCGAATAAAGGTTCACCCCTCCACTTT. Translated: CASSPNKGSPLHF.